Listed below are T cell receptor beta chains from one sample, sequenced in a study of post-analysis software for immune sequencing data. One entry per CDR3 protein results from TCRdb running MiXCR on the PCR reads. This repertoire shows about 540,000 distinct CDR3 sequences, around 34% found once; its top ten account for around 5.9%. Sequenced input: blood. All receptors derive from a girl aged 2 to 17 with multiple sclerosis. The CDR3 runs from the conserved cysteine through the conserved F or W. D genes are given only for firm matches. Clone size is not always given. Where it is, it says once, few, many or a class for expanded clones.

V	D	size	J	CDR3	DNA
TRBV20-1	.	few	TRBJ1-1	CSARDLATEAFF	TGCAGTGCTAGAGATTTGGCCACTGAAGCTTTCTTT
TRBV5-1	TRBD2	.	TRBJ2-3	CASSLGRGFRDTQYF	TGCGCCAGCAGTCTGGGGAGGGGATTCAGAGATACGCAGTATTTT
TRBV29-1	.	few	TRBJ1-2	CSDSIGPGGYTF	TGCAGCGACAGCATTGGGCCGGGGGGCTACACCTTC
TRBV7-2	.	.	TRBJ1-4	CASSLRAGGHEKLFF	TGTGCCAGCAGCTTACGGGCAGGTGGACATGAAAAACTGTTTTTT
TRBV5-1	.	few	TRBJ2-7	CASSSGPTSEQYF	TGCGCCAGCAGCTCGGGTCCGACGAGCGAGCAGTACTTC
TRBV7-8	TRBD1	few	TRBJ2-7	CASSEGTVGGEQYF	TGTGCCAGCAGCGAGGGGACAGTCGGTGGCGAGCAGTACTTC
TRBV5-1	.	many	TRBJ2-7	CASSLSTGERSYEQYF	TGCGCCAGCAGCTTGTCGACCGGGGAAAGATCCTACGAGCAGTACTTC
TRBV5-5	.	.	TRBJ2-7	CASSPFGGPYEQYF	TGTGCCAGCAGCCCCTTTGGGGGGCCCTACGAGCAGTACTTC
TRBV7-9	.	.	TRBJ2-3	CASSFLTGVTDTQYF	TGTGCCAGCAGCTTCCTAACGGGCGTCACAGATACGCAGTATTTT
TRBV20-1	TRBD1	few	TRBJ1-2	CSAREGRGANYGYTF	TGCAGTGCTAGAGAGGGCAGGGGGGCTAACTATGGCTACACCTTC
TRBV7-2	TRBD2	.	TRBJ2-3	CASSLILAGEGTDTQYF	TGTGCCAGCAGCTTAATTTTAGCGGGGGAAGGCACAGATACGCAGTATTTT
TRBV10-3	.	.	TRBJ2-3	CAISEGGSDTQYF	TGTGCCATCAGTGAGGGTGGATCAGATACGCAGTATTTT
TRBV5-1	TRBD1	.	TRBJ2-4	CASSFGTGGFGKNIQYF	TGCGCCAGCAGCTTCGGGACAGGGGGCTTCGGCAAAAACATTCAGTACTTC
TRBV5-1	TRBD2	.	TRBJ2-5	CASSLGTSTTQYF	TGCGCCAGCAGCTTGGGGACTAGCACGACCCAGTACTTC
TRBV5-1	.	few	TRBJ1-2	CASSPGQGLGYTF	TGCGCCAGCAGCCCGGGGCAGGGGCTTGGCTACACCTTC
TRBV29-1	.	few	TRBJ2-5	CSVEGGAPETQYF	TGCAGCGTTGAGGGGGGCGCCCCAGAGACCCAGTACTTC
TRBV7-2	TRBD2	.	TRBJ2-5	CASSLDGGGVQETQYF	TGTGCCAGCAGCTTAGATGGCGGGGGGGTTCAAGAGACCCAGTACTTC
TRBV5-6	.	.	TRBJ2-5	CASSLVRQSWETQYF	TGTGCCAGCAGCTTGGTTCGGCAGTCATGGGAGACCCAGTACTTC
TRBV5-1	.	.	TRBJ2-7	CASSNAGTYEQYF	TGCGCCAGCAGCAACGCGGGTACCTACGAGCAGTACTTC
TRBV15	TRBD1	.	TRBJ2-3	CATSSAGGNVDTQYF	TGTGCCACCAGCAGCGCAGGGGGCAATGTAGATACGCAGTATTTT
TRBV14	.	.	TRBJ1-2	CASSLLARGATGYTF	TGTGCCAGCAGCTTATTGGCCCGGGGGGCGACCGGCTACACCTTC
TRBV6-5	TRBD1	.	TRBJ1-4	CASSTGAGANEKLFF	TGTGCCAGCAGTACAGGGGCAGGCGCCAATGAAAAACTGTTTTTT
TRBV3-1	TRBD1	few	TRBJ2-1	CASSRSGTVRNEQFF	TGTGCCAGCAGCCGCTCCGGGACAGTTCGCAATGAGCAGTTCTTC
TRBV6-5	.	many	TRBJ1-5	CASSYSAVNQPQHF	TGTGCCAGCAGTTACTCCGCTGTCAACCAGCCCCAGCATTTT
TRBV10-3	.	few	TRBJ1-2	CAISEGGPANYGYTF	TGTGCCATCAGTGAGGGGGGTCCAGCTAACTATGGCTACACCTTC
TRBV29-1	.	.	TRBJ2-6	CSVVLLSGANVLTF	TGCAGCGTTGTTCTCCTCTCTGGGGCCAACGTCCTGACTTTC
TRBV9	TRBD2	.	TRBJ2-1	CASSVGSSGGNNEQFF	TGTGCCAGCAGCGTAGGTTCTAGCGGGGGCAACAATGAGCAGTTCTTC
TRBV20-1	TRBD1	few	TRBJ2-1	CSARAGGSYNEQFF	TGCAGTGCTAGAGCAGGGGGCTCCTACAATGAGCAGTTCTTC
TRBV7-8	.	.	TRBJ1-6	CASSPWVGIQPLHF	TGTGCCAGCAGCCCCTGGGTAGGAATCCAGCCCCTCCACTTT
TRBV12-3/TRBV12-4	TRBD1	few	TRBJ2-7	CASRTGTGSPEQYF	TGTGCCAGCAGAACCGGGACAGGGTCCCCCGAGCAGTACTTC
TRBV4-1	TRBD1	few	TRBJ1-4	CASSRERTGPNEKLFF	TGCGCCAGCAGCCGCGAGAGGACAGGTCCTAATGAAAAACTGTTTTTT
TRBV20-1	TRBD1	few	TRBJ2-7	CSARAIRGTSYEQYF	TGCAGTGCTAGAGCCATCAGGGGGACCTCCTACGAGCAGTACTTC
TRBV5-1	.	.	TRBJ1-2	CASSSTGISYGYTF	TGCGCCAGCAGCTCCACCGGGATATCCTATGGCTACACCTTC
TRBV6-2/TRBV6-3	.	.	TRBJ2-2	CASSYGATVHTGELFF	TGTGCCAGCAGTTACGGCGCGACAGTACATACCGGGGAGCTGTTTTTT
TRBV27	.	few	TRBJ2-7	CASSLGTPISYEQYF	TGTGCCAGCAGTTTGGGGACGCCTATTTCCTACGAGCAGTACTTC
TRBV27	.	.	TRBJ2-6	CASRTQGNGANVLTF	TGTGCCAGCCGCACCCAGGGTAACGGGGCCAACGTCCTGACTTTC
TRBV3-1	.	.	TRBJ2-5	CASSLGEEMGPQYF	TGTGCCAGCAGCCTTGGGGAAGAGATGGGTCCCCAGTACTTC
TRBV20-1	.	.	TRBJ1-2	CSARDGGRVYGYTF	TGCAGTGCTAGAGATGGGGGCAGGGTCTATGGCTACACCTTC
TRBV4-1	.	few	TRBJ1-1	CASSQDQDPPLNTEAFF	TGCGCCAGCAGCCAAGATCAGGACCCCCCTTTGAACACTGAAGCTTTCTTT
TRBV7-2	.	.	TRBJ2-7	CAEDGGVGYEQYF	TGTGCCGAAGACGGGGGAGTAGGCTACGAGCAGTACTTC
TRBV12-3/TRBV12-4	TRBD2	.	TRBJ2-3	CASSRGGRDTQYF	TGTGCCAGCAGCCGGGGGGGACGGGATACGCAGTATTTT
TRBV5-6	.	few	TRBJ1-1	CASSSTGPLNTEAFF	TGTGCCAGCAGCTCAACAGGACCCTTGAACACTGAAGCTTTCTTT
TRBV29-1	TRBD1	many	TRBJ2-7	CSVGQGSYEQYF	TGCAGCGTTGGACAGGGCTCCTACGAGCAGTACTTC
TRBV5-1	TRBD1	.	TRBJ1-1	CASSPGQTMNTEAFF	TGCGCCAGCAGCCCGGGACAGACCATGAACACTGAAGCTTTCTTT
TRBV11-3	TRBD2	.	TRBJ2-1	CASSFGSGGENEQFF	TGTGCCAGCAGCTTCGGGAGCGGGGGGGAAAATGAGCAGTTCTTC
TRBV18	TRBD1	.	TRBJ2-1	CASSPLVQGNEQFF	TGTGCCAGCTCACCACTCGTACAGGGGAATGAGCAGTTCTTC
TRBV19	TRBD1	many	TRBJ1-2	CASSADRDSFYGYTF	TGTGCCAGTAGTGCTGACCGGGACAGCTTCTATGGCTACACCTTC
TRBV7-3	.	few	TRBJ2-3	CASSPARGAADTQYF	TGTGCCAGCAGCCCGGCCAGGGGGGCCGCAGATACGCAGTATTTT
TRBV5-1	TRBD1	few	TRBJ1-2	CASSFSHEGADGYTF	TGCGCCAGCAGCTTTTCTCACGAGGGGGCGGATGGCTACACCTTC
TRBV29-1	.	few	TRBJ2-1	CSVPGTANNEQFF	TGCAGCGTTCCCGGGACGGCCAACAATGAGCAGTTCTTC
TRBV15	TRBD1	few	TRBJ2-7	CATSENRGEQDF	TGTGCCACCAGCGAGAACAGGGGCGAGCAGGACTTC